A single sample is the source of the 4 T cell receptor beta chains below, sequenced in a study of T cells in Graves' hyperthyroidism and ophthalmopathy. Amplification of TCR beta CDR3 regions used RNA as the template. When the TCR CDR3 underwent first-round RT-PCR, the HTBI primer set was used. MiXCR, applied by TCRdb to the multiplex PCR reads, yields one record per CDR3 protein. The sample consists of about 610,000 distinct CDR3 sequences, around 15% of them appearing once. The sample consisted of blood. The receptors originated from a woman between 35 and 50 years old with Graves' ophthalmopathy.

This clonotype was detected ten times or more. The gene calls are TRBV19 and TRBJ1-2, with no clear D. The V and J ends lost 6 bases and 4 bases respectively, with 12 bases between them. CDR3 length equals 13 residues. CDR1 and CDR2 (germline): LNHDA, SQIVND (reference sequence). Written as DNA, the CDR3 is TGTGCCAGTAGCATCGACATCGGCTATGGCTACACCTTC. Amino acids: CASSIDIGYGYTF.

A word on this clonotype: Germline is not matched at one junction end, which may reflect a read error. This chain uses TRBV25-1 with TRBJ2-7; possible D gene TRBD2, 11 bases. Germline CDR1 and CDR2: MGHDK and SYGVNS. The CDR3 totals 19 residues. The DNA of the CDR3 is TGTACCAGCAGTGAACGGGACAGGGGAATACTAGCGGGAGCGCTCGAGCAGTACTTC. Its protein is CTSSERDRGILAGALEQYF.

This clonotype was detected many times. The V and J genes are TRBV27 and TRBJ2-2; 7 bases align to TRBD1. The length of the CDR3 is 13 residues. Losses at the gene ends were 8 bases for V and 2 bases for J; bases not matched to a gene: 2. Germline-derived CDR1 and CDR2 are MNHEY and SMNVEV (reference sequence). CDR3: CASGDSNTGELFF. CDR3 in DNA: TGTGCCAGCGGGGACAGTAACACCGGGGAGCTGTTTTTT.

The chain carries TRBV30 and TRBJ1-2; D gene uncertain. Germline loops: CDR1 GTSNPN, CDR2 SVGIG (reference sequence). Trimming stripped 3 bases from V and 4 bases from J, with 12 bases between. This CDR3 is 13 amino acids long. CDR3 bases: TGTGCCTGGAGCGCTACGGGGTTCTATGGCTACACCTTC. Translating it yields CAWSATGFYGYTF.